The 31 T cell receptor beta chains below all came from one sample that was sequenced in a study of graft-versus-host responses after intestinal transplantation. The antigens of these receptors remain unknown. The assay was immunoSEQ multiplex PCR, and TCRdb's table has in-frame clones only and misses some. The sample records 77,000 or so clones, roughly 94% being singletons. This specimen consisted of unstimulated CD8+ T cells sorted from spleen or lymph node cells, obtained before intestinal transplant. These receptors were collected from a human donor who received an intestinal transplant.

The V gene is TRBV19, the J gene TRBJ2-1; TRBD2 matches 9 bases. This CDR3 has 17 residues. V shed 4 bases and J 0 bases; nucleotides not matched to a gene: 7. Per germline, CDR1 LNHDA and CDR2 SQIVND (reference sequence). The CDR3 loop reads CASSTTSGQSSYNEQFF. As DNA, the CDR3 is TGTGCCAGTAGTACAACTAGCGGGCAAAGCTCCTACAATGAGCAGTTCTTC. The full variable domain, with the rest looked up from reference TRBV19 and TRBJ2-1, is DGGITQSPKYLFRKEGQNVTLSCEQNLNHDAMYWYRQDPGQGLRLIYYSQIVNDFQKGDIAEGYSVSREKKESFPLTVTSAQKNPTAFYLCASSTTSGQSSYNEQFFGPGTRLTVL.

In DNA form, the CDR3 reads TGTGCCAGTTTGGGCCGGGAACGTGAAAAACTGTTTTTT. Its protein is CASLGREREKLFF. The rearrangement joins TRBV19 to TRBJ1-4; no clear D. V lost 8 bases and J lost 7, with 14 bases in between. Germline-derived CDR1 and CDR2 are LNHDA and SQIVND (reference sequence). The CDR3 has 13 residues. The full variable domain, completed using reference TRBV19 and TRBJ1-4, is DGGITQSPKYLFRKEGQNVTLSCEQNLNHDAMYWYRQDPGQGLRLIYYSQIVNDFQKGDIAEGYSVSREKKESFPLTVTSAQKNPTAFYLCASLGREREKLFFGSGTQLSVL.

The V gene is TRBV10-3, the J gene TRBJ1-5; TRBD1 might be the D (6 bases). This CDR3 has 13 residues. Trimming stripped 5 bases from V and 9 bases from J, with 14 bases between. The germline V gene encodes CDR1 ENHRY and CDR2 SYGVKD. CDR3 nucleotide sequence: TGTGCCATCAGTAACGGCTGGGGGCTGCCCCAGCATTTT. It encodes CAISNGWGLPQHF.

The chain joins TRBV7-6 to TRBJ2-2; TRBD1 aligns across 11 bases. Germline V gene data show CDR1 as SGHVS and CDR2 as FNYEAQ. The CDR3 has 16 amino acids. The trim removed 1 base at V and 2 bases at J, leaving 0 bases unmatched. In nucleotides, the CDR3 is TGTGCCAGCAGCTTAGGGACAGGGGGCAACACCGGGGAGCTGTTTTTT. Translation: CASSLGTGGNTGELFF.

A word on this clone: This sample also contains other DNA sequences that code for the same CDR3. V gene TRBV30 combines with J gene TRBJ1-5, with D possibly being TRBD1 (6 bases). The CDR3 is 14 residues long. Trimming removed 0 bases at V and 6 bases at J, with 12 bases between. Germline loops: CDR1 GTSNPN, CDR2 SVGIG (reference sequence). CDR3 protein: CAWSVGRGGQPQHF. As DNA, the CDR3 is TGTGCCTGGAGTGTCGGTAGGGGGGGTCAGCCCCAGCATTTT.

The CDR3 sequence is CASSGRTNEKLFF. In nucleotides, the CDR3 is TGCGCCAGCAGCGGCCGGACGAATGAAAAACTGTTTTTT. This chain links TRBV4-1 with TRBJ1-4; D is ambiguous. V was pared by 5 bases and J by 5 bases, with 9 bases between. This CDR3 contains 13 residues. Germline values: CDR1 MGHRA, CDR2 YSYEKL.

The chain couples TRBV14 to TRBJ1-2; no definite D call. This CDR3 has 16 amino acids. CDR1 is SGHDN, CDR2 FVKESK, per germline. V dropped 2 bases and J dropped 0 bases, with 13 bases sitting between them. For the CDR3, the DNA is TGTGCCAGCAGCCAATACCGGCTTCCAGCTAACTATGGCTACACCTTC. Its translation: CASSQYRLPANYGYTF.

The chain joins TRBV29-1 to TRBJ2-1; the match to TRBD2 covers 8 bases. Germline assignment: CDR1 SQVTM and CDR2 ANQGSEA. V shed 8 bases, J shed 9 bases, and the junction held 12 bases outside the gene matches. The CDR3 runs 13 residues. As DNA, the CDR3 is TGCAGCACCGCGGGGGGTACAATGAGTGAGCAGTTCTTC. Protein: CSTAGGTMSEQFF.

The chain combines TRBV11-2 with TRBJ1-1; tentative D call: TRBD1 (5 bases). The CDR3 covers 11 residues. Germline V gene data show CDR1 as SGHAT and CDR2 as FQNNGV. Trimming took 3 bases from V and 8 from J, leaving 7 bases between them. The CDR3 sequence: CASSFRAEAFF. The CDR3 bases are TGTGCCAGCAGCTTCAGGGCAGAAGCTTTCTTT.

The chain joins TRBV5-8 to TRBJ2-5, with D possibly matching TRBD1 (6 bases). This CDR3 spans 17 amino acids. The V and J ends lost 1 base and 5 bases respectively, with 21 bases between them. The germline V gene encodes CDR1 SGHTS and CDR2 YDEGEE. CDR3 sequence reads: CASSLREGDTLRETQYF. The CDR3 DNA reads as TGTGCCAGCAGCTTGCGGGAAGGGGACACATTAAGGGAGACCCAGTACTTC.

This sequence joins TRBV27 and TRBJ2-7; D unclear. The CDR3 runs to 14 residues. Germline V lookup: CDR1 MNHEY, CDR2 SMNVEV (reference sequence). Trimming left V 3 bases short and J 0 bases short, with 9 bases between. CDR3 protein: CASSFTQSSYEQYF. In DNA, the CDR3 is TGTGCCAGCAGTTTTACCCAAAGCTCCTACGAGCAGTACTTC.

The chain has TRBV27 and TRBJ2-7; D remains ambiguous. V was trimmed by 0 bases and J by 2 bases, leaving 11 bases between them. This CDR3 region has 15 residues. Germline-derived CDR1 and CDR2 are MNHEY and SMNVEV (reference sequence). The CDR3 DNA reads TGTGCCAGCAGTTTATCGTACGGGTTCCCCTACGAGCAGTACTTC. Its translation: CASSLSYGFPYEQYF.

This clone was observed a single time. The chain carries TRBV27 and TRBJ2-1; D call uncertain. This CDR3 spans 13 amino acids. Germline assignment: CDR1 MNHEY and CDR2 SMNVEV (reference sequence). The germline V and J ends were trimmed by 2 bases and 10 bases, with 12 bases remaining between them. In nucleotides, the CDR3 is TGTGCCAGCAGTTTAGGGCAGCTTGTGGAGCAGTTCTTC. This encodes CASSLGQLVEQFF.

The V call is TRBV30, the J call TRBJ1-1; no firm D call. Trimming stripped 0 bases from V and 2 bases from J, with 10 bases between. The CDR3 length is 14 residues. CDR1 and CDR2 from the germline V gene are GTSNPN and SVGIG (reference sequence). The chain's CDR3 is CAWSVTVANTEAFF. The CDR3 bases are TGTGCCTGGAGTGTAACGGTAGCAAACACTGAAGCTTTCTTT.

Comment on this clone: The identical CDR3 is also encoded by other nucleotide sequences in the sample. The chain carries TRBV10-3 and TRBJ2-7; D is unclear. CDR3 length: 13 amino acids. Germline CDR1 reads ENHRY; CDR2 reads SYGVKD. Trimming cost V 1 base and J 6 bases, with 10 bases left between them. The CDR3 DNA follows: TGTGCCATCAGTGAGTTTGTAGGATCCGAGCAGTACTTC. This encodes CAISEFVGSEQYF.

This rearrangement joins TRBV7-8 to TRBJ2-7, with 9 bases lining up with TRBD2. Germline values: CDR1 SGHVS, CDR2 FQNEAQ. This CDR3 contains 16 residues. Unmatched junction bases numbered 11, after V lost 4 bases and J lost 4 bases. The CDR3 DNA is TGTGCCAGCAGCTCGCTTCGAGCGGGAGGAGAGTACGAGCAGTACTTC. Translation gives CASSSLRAGGEYEQYF.

This sequence joins TRBV13 and TRBJ2-3, with D possibly TRBD2 on 5 matching bases. This CDR3 is 14 amino acids long. Germline V gene sequence: CDR1 PRHDT, CDR2 FYEKMQ (reference sequence). The germline V and J ends were trimmed by 3 bases and 1 base, with 8 bases remaining between them. In DNA, the CDR3 is TGTGCCAGCAGCTTTTTTAGCGGCACAGATACGCAGTATTTT. It codes for CASSFFSGTDTQYF.

The V gene is TRBV9, the J gene TRBJ2-1, with D maybe TRBD2 (6 bases). V was pared by 0 bases and J by 4 bases, with 11 bases between. Germline loops: CDR1 SGDLS, CDR2 YYNGEE. This CDR3 has 15 amino acids. The CDR3 loop is CASSVVSEGYNEQFF. The CDR3 DNA sequence: TGTGCCAGCAGCGTAGTGTCGGAGGGATACAATGAGCAGTTCTTC.

This clone was recorded only once. The gene calls are TRBV11-2 and TRBJ2-5; D is undetermined. The J call is doubtful: the DNA matches TRBJ2-7 better. The CDR3 has 14 residues. Germline values: CDR1 SGHAT, CDR2 FQNNGV. This CDR3 is CASSLITKSYEQYF. The CDR3 DNA is TGTGCCAGCAGCTTAATAACCAAGAGCTACGAGCAGTACTTC.

The chain links TRBV25-1 to TRBJ1-1, with D possibly being TRBD1 (6 bases). CDR3 length: 12 residues. Germline CDR1 is MGHDK and CDR2 is SYGVNS. V lost 2 bases, J lost 5 bases, and 6 bases lay in between. CDR3 protein: CASSEQGTEAFF. The CDR3, as DNA: TGTGCCAGCAGTGAACAGGGGACTGAAGCTTTCTTT.

This chain connects TRBV6-5 to TRBJ1-2; possible D gene TRBD1, 6 bases. The CDR3 is made up of 15 amino acids. Per the germline V gene, CDR1 is MNHEY and CDR2 is SVGAGI. Trimming removed 2 bases from V and 4 bases from J, with 14 bases in between. The CDR3: CASSYGGPLGYGYTF. DNA for the CDR3: TGTGCCAGCAGTTACGGGGGGCCACTAGGCTATGGCTACACCTTC.

The chain links TRBV5-1 to TRBJ1-2, with D hard to call. Trimming removed 0 bases from V and 8 bases from J, with 8 bases in between. CDR1 is SGHRS and CDR2 is YFSETQ in the germline V gene. This CDR3 has 12 residues. The chain's CDR3 is CASSLGSLGYTF. For the CDR3, the DNA is TGCGCCAGCAGCTTGGGGAGCTTAGGCTACACCTTC. The full variable domain, with the rest looked up from reference TRBV5-1 and TRBJ1-2, is KAGVTQTPRYLIKTRGQQVTLSCSPISGHRSVSWYQQTPGQGLQFLFEYFSETQRNKGNFPGRFSGRQFSNSRSEMNVSTLELGDSALYLCASSLGSLGYTFGSGTRLTVV.

This chain connects TRBV5-6 to TRBJ1-1; no reliable D call. The V end lost 6 bases, the J end lost 7 bases, and 22 bases lay between the germline ends. CDR1 and CDR2 from the germline V gene are SGHDT and YYEEEE. This CDR3 region has 15 residues. CDR3 DNA: TGTGCCAGCAACCCCCGGGCCCCATGGGAGGGTGAAGCTTTCTTT. It is translated as CASNPRAPWEGEAFF.

Only one count was recorded for this clone. The V gene is TRBV27, the J gene TRBJ2-7; D call uncertain. V was pared by 0 bases and J by 4 bases, with 10 bases between. The CDR3 runs to 14 residues. Germline CDR1 is MNHEY and CDR2 is SMNVEV (reference sequence). Written as DNA, the CDR3 is TGTGCCAGCAGTTTATCTTCAGCATTATACGAGCAGTACTTC. It codes for CASSLSSALYEQYF.

The chain links TRBV6-1 to TRBJ2-7; D uncertain. The CDR3 loop spans 12 amino acids. Germline V CDR1 and CDR2: MNHNS, SASEGT. V was shortened by 6 bases and J by 2 bases, with 8 bases between the two germline ends. The CDR3 here is CASSHTTYEQYF. The DNA for the CDR3 is TGTGCCAGCAGCCACACCACCTACGAGCAGTACTTC.

The chain has TRBV11-2 and TRBJ2-7, with D perhaps matching TRBD2 (5 bases). The CDR3 is 12 amino acids. V lost 3 bases and J lost 7, with 10 bases in between. The germline V gene encodes CDR1 SGHAT and CDR2 FQNNGV. The DNA of the CDR3 is TGTGCCAGCAGCTTCAGACCGGGGGAGCAGTACTTC. Translating it yields CASSFRPGEQYF.

The chain is built from TRBV5-1 and TRBJ1-5; D ambiguous. CDR3 size: 18 residues. From germline, CDR1 is SGHRS and CDR2 YFSETQ. V lost 3 bases and J 4 bases, leaving 23 bases between the germline ends. Here the CDR3 reads CASSWLPASYWSNQPQHF. In DNA, the CDR3 is TGCGCCAGCAGCTGGTTACCTGCCTCTTACTGGTCGAATCAGCCCCAGCATTTT. Complete variable domain (other parts from reference TRBV5-1 and TRBJ1-5): KAGVTQTPRYLIKTRGQQVTLSCSPISGHRSVSWYQQTPGQGLQFLFEYFSETQRNKGNFPGRFSGRQFSNSRSEMNVSTLELGDSALYLCASSWLPASYWSNQPQHFGDGTRLSIL.

V is TRBV27 and J is TRBJ1-2; D gene ambiguous. The CDR3 spans 15 residues. V was shortened by 0 bases and J by 8 bases, with 16 bases between the two germline ends. CDR1 is MNHEY, CDR2 SMNVEV, per germline (reference sequence). The CDR3 DNA follows: TGTGCCAGCAGTTTATCGAACAGTGACACCCAGGGCTACACCTTC. It is translated as CASSLSNSDTQGYTF.

The gene calls are TRBV27 and TRBJ2-3; D unresolved. In germline, CDR1 is MNHEY, CDR2 SMNVEV (reference sequence). The CDR3 covers 16 residues. V lost 6 bases to trimming and J lost 0 bases, with 16 bases between them. In nucleotides, the CDR3 is TGTGCCAGCAGGGGTGGGCCCACCCCGAGCACAGATACGCAGTATTTT. Protein product: CASRGGPTPSTDTQYF.

The chain combines TRBV30 with TRBJ1-2; unclear D gene. Trimming left V 0 bases short and J 3 bases short, with 11 bases between. The germline gives CDR1 GTSNPN, CDR2 SVGIG (reference sequence). The CDR3 length is 14 residues. The CDR3 spells CAWSVPGGYYGYTF. The CDR3 DNA follows: TGTGCCTGGAGTGTACCGGGAGGCTACTATGGCTACACCTTC.

The genes are TRBV5-1 and TRBJ2-1; 9 nucleotides match TRBD1. The germline gives CDR1 SGHRS, CDR2 YFSETQ. V lost 4 bases, J lost 0 bases, and 8 bases stayed unmatched. CDR3 size: 17 residues. Here the CDR3 reads CASSPYTGGGSYNEQFF. The CDR3 DNA follows: TGCGCCAGCAGCCCGTACACAGGGGGCGGCTCCTACAATGAGCAGTTCTTC.